The 18 T cell receptor beta chains in this list originate from one sample, sequenced in a study of cytomegalovirus exposure and HLA in healthy donors. 13 Jbeta primers and 60 Vbeta primers were used for the PCR. Profiling relied on immunoSEQ multiplex PCR, and the TCRdb table lists in-frame clones only, not all of them. The sample consists of roughly 93,000 clones, roughly 79% of them appearing once. The source material was PBMCs. These receptor sequences come from a man aged 30 to 39 in good health and CMV-seronegative.

About this clone itself: Within the sample, other DNA sequences also encode this same CDR3. The CDR3 loop is CASSLWGGSSYNEQFF. The CDR3 DNA follows: TGTGCCAGCAGTTTATGGGGCGGGAGCTCCTACAATGAGCAGTTCTTC. The J gene is TRBJ2-1, the V gene TRBV27, with TRBD2 identical over 7 bases. V lost 1 base, J lost 0 bases, and 3 bases stayed unmatched. This CDR3 has 16 residues. Germline V gene data show CDR1 as MNHEY and CDR2 as SMNVEV (reference sequence).

The genes are TRBV18 and TRBJ2-4; 16 positions match TRBD2. Germline V gives CDR1 KGHSH, CDR2 LQKENI. This CDR3 contains 19 residues. The ends lost 3 bases at V and 5 bases at J; junction bases unmatched: 10. In DNA form, the CDR3 reads TGTGCCAGCTCACCTTCCCCGGGACTAGCGGGAGGGTCAGAAAACATTCAGTACTTC. This gives the protein CASSPSPGLAGGSENIQYF. The variable domain in full, with the rest retrieved from reference TRBV18 and TRBJ2-4, is NAGVMQNPRHLVRRRGQEARLRCSPMKGHSHVYWYRQLPEEGLKFMVYLQKENIIDESGMPKERFSAEFPKEGPSILRIQQVVRGDSAAYFCASSPSPGLAGGSENIQYFGAGTRLSVL.

The chain carries TRBV5-1 and TRBJ1-1; D not resolved. V lost 0 bases and J 0 bases, leaving 12 bases between the germline ends. The germline gives CDR1 SGHRS, CDR2 YFSETQ. The CDR3 has 16 residues. The CDR3 sequence: CASSLAASPMNTEAFF. As DNA, the CDR3 is TGCGCCAGCAGCTTGGCAGCGAGTCCTATGAACACTGAAGCTTTCTTT.

The chain employs TRBV7-2 and TRBJ1-5, with D possibly being TRBD1 (5 bases). The CDR3 has 16 amino acids. V shed 5 bases and J shed 5 bases, with 19 bases lying between them. The germline V gene encodes CDR1 SGHTA and CDR2 FQGNSA. CDR3 bases: TGTGCCAGCAGCCCCGGGGGGTTGGAGGTTGATCAGCCCCAGCATTTT. This translates into CASSPGGLEVDQPQHF.

V and J are TRBV2 and TRBJ2-5; TRBD1 matches 8 bases. The CDR3 covers 14 residues. Trimming took 6 bases from V and 6 from J; bases not matched to a gene: 9. Looked up from germline, CDR1 is SNHLY and CDR2 is FYNNEI. DNA of the CDR3: TGTGCCAGCAGACGCACAGGGGGTGGGAAGACCCAGTACTTC. It encodes CASRRTGGGKTQYF.

The chain has TRBV10-3 and TRBJ2-7, with a weak D call TRBD1 (6 bases). This CDR3 region has 12 residues. V shed 10 bases and J shed 2 bases, with 12 bases lying between them. Germline assignment: CDR1 ENHRY and CDR2 SYGVKD. CDR3 DNA sequence: TGTGCCACCTTGGACAGTCCCTACGAGCAGTACTTC. Protein product: CATLDSPYEQYF.

A few counts support this clone. The chain uses TRBV21-1 and TRBJ2-7; the table names TRBD1, a call not compared with the DNA. TRBV21-1 is a recognized pseudogene. The CDR3 consists of 16 residues. CDR3 region: CASSNSRDRGPHEQYV. DNA of the CDR3: TGTGCCAGCAGCAACTCCCGGGACAGGGGACCCCACGAGCAGTACGTC.

The chain employs TRBV5-1 and TRBJ2-7; possibly TRBD1 for D (6 bases). The CDR3 length is 16 residues. V lost 0 bases and J lost 0, with 13 bases in between. Germline V gene data show CDR1 as SGHRS and CDR2 as YFSETQ. The CDR3 DNA is TGCGCCAGCAGCTTGGTAAGGGGGAGCAGCTCCTACGAGCAGTACTTC. Its protein is CASSLVRGSSSYEQYF.

J is TRBJ1-5 and V is TRBV19; D remains ambiguous. The germline gives CDR1 LNHDA, CDR2 SQIVND (reference sequence). Trimming removed 4 bases at V and 2 bases at J, with 6 bases between. This CDR3 is built from 13 residues. CDR3 amino acids: CASSKSGNQPQHF. The DNA for the CDR3 is TGTGCCAGTAGTAAGAGTGGCAATCAGCCCCAGCATTTT.

The chain couples TRBV11-2 to TRBJ1-1, with D possibly TRBD1 on 5 matching bases. V shed 4 bases and J shed 3 bases, with 9 bases lying between them. CDR3 length: 13 residues. Germline CDR1 SGHAT, CDR2 FQNNGV. The CDR3: CASSYEGDTEAFF. CDR3 nucleotides: TGTGCCAGCAGCTATGAAGGGGACACTGAAGCTTTCTTT.

The chain has TRBV7-3 and TRBJ2-5; a possible D gene is TRBD2 (6 bases). V lost 0 bases to trimming and J lost 1 base, with 18 bases between them. The CDR3 covers 18 residues. Per germline, CDR1 SGHTA and CDR2 FQGTGA. The CDR3 protein is CASSLTGPFAGPQETQYF. The CDR3 DNA reads TGTGCCAGCAGCTTAACAGGACCCTTCGCGGGGCCCCAAGAGACCCAGTACTTC.

The chain links TRBV9 to TRBJ2-3, with 7 nucleotides matching TRBD1. The V gene's germline CDR1 is SGDLS and CDR2 YYNGEE. Trimming took 3 bases from V and 3 from J; bases not matched to a gene: 7. CDR3 length equals 15 residues. In nucleotides, the CDR3 is TGTGCCAGCAGCGACAGGGGAGTGGGGACAGATACGCAGTATTTT. Residues: CASSDRGVGTDTQYF.

Remarks on this clone: The junction does not match germline at one end; this may be a read error. The rearrangement uses TRBV2 and TRBJ1-5; weak D call: TRBD1 (5 bases). Germline CDR1 is SNHLY and CDR2 is FYNNEI. The CDR3 contains 11 residues. The CDR3 reads CASREDSPQHF. Here the CDR3 DNA reads TGTGCCAGCAGGGAAGACAGTCCCCAGCATTTT.

The chain recombines TRBV29-1 with TRBJ2-3; D not certain. Germline-derived CDR1 and CDR2 are SQVTM and ANQGSEA. This CDR3 has 13 amino acids. V was pared by 2 bases and J by 3 bases, with 9 bases between. The CDR3 DNA sequence: TGCAGCGTTGAATTAGAGACAACAGATACGCAGTATTTT. Encoded protein: CSVELETTDTQYF.

The chain has TRBV9 and TRBJ1-2; D perhaps matches TRBD1 (5 bases). Germline V gives CDR1 SGDLS, CDR2 YYNGEE. The V end was cut by 5 bases, the J end by 4 bases, with 9 bases between. The CDR3 loop spans 12 amino acids. As DNA, the CDR3 is TGTGCCAGCAGGGGGCTTGGCTATGGCTACACCTTC. Translating it yields CASRGLGYGYTF.

This clone has a single count. The chain carries TRBV27 and TRBJ1-4, with D unresolved. Germline V CDR1 and CDR2: MNHEY, SMNVEV (reference sequence). V was trimmed by 2 bases and J by 0 bases, leaving 10 bases between them. CDR3 size: 16 residues. The CDR3, as DNA: TGTGCCAGCAGTTTAGTAGCGGGCGCAACTAATGAAAAACTGTTTTTT. Translation: CASSLVAGATNEKLFF.

This clone was observed a single time. V is TRBV5-6 and J is TRBJ1-1; 7 bases are a match to TRBD1. Germline CDR1 is SGHDT and CDR2 is YYEEEE. The CDR3 sequence is 15 residues long. V lost 2 bases and J lost 4; bases outside the gene matches: 8. The CDR3 spells CASSLWVGGGTEAFF. CDR3 nucleotides: TGTGCCAGCAGCTTATGGGTAGGGGGCGGCACTGAAGCTTTCTTT.

This clone was found a few times. The rearrangement uses TRBV27 and TRBJ1-1; D remains unclear. The germline V and J ends were trimmed by 8 bases and 1 base, with 14 bases remaining between them. Per the germline V gene, CDR1 is MNHEY and CDR2 is SMNVEV (reference sequence). The CDR3 is 14 amino acids. The chain's CDR3 is CASLRGPRNTEAFF. The CDR3 DNA sequence: TGTGCCAGCCTTCGCGGTCCCCGGAACACTGAAGCTTTCTTT.